Sequencing of this T cell receptor beta chain was carried out in a study of low-dose radiotherapy and immunotherapy resistance in tumors. Trimming removed 0 bases at V and 1 base at J, with 16 bases between. Germline values: CDR1 LGHDT, CDR2 YNNKEL (reference sequence). This CDR3 comprises 17 residues. The time point was: before trial treatment. Nivolumab, ipilimumab, aspirin, low-dose cyclophosphamide and low-dose radiotherapy were given to donors. Both a constant-region primer and a V-primer adapter served to amplify TCRs across 15 to 20 PCR cycles. TCRdb re-derived calls from the reads in MiXCR, one entry per CDR3 protein. Altogether about 50,000 distinct CDR3 sequences are present, approximately 12% being singletons, with the ten largest covering approximately 6.2%. The sample holds many counts of this clonotype.

The chain employs TRBV3-1 and TRBJ2-7; D unclear. The sequence derives from a female donor with ovarian cancer. The sequencing used PBMCs, collected before treatment. The CDR3, as DNA: TGTGCCAGCAGCCAAGATCGGCAGCAGGTGAGGTCCTACGAGCAGTACTTC. Amino acid sequence: CASSQDRQQVRSYEQYF.